The 20 T cell receptor beta chains reported below all come from one sample, sequenced in a study of cytotoxic CD8 clonotypes in ibrutinib-treated CLL. Clones were sequenced by immunoSEQ multiplex PCR, and TCRdb holds only the in-frame ones, with some missing. The sample comprises fewer than 400,000 clones, 67% of which are singletons, and roughly 6% rests with the top ten. Sequences were derived from PBMCs, sampled after 36 months of ibrutinib treatment. The receptors come from a human donor with chronic lymphocytic leukemia.

The chain carries TRBV2 and TRBJ2-7; no clear D. Per the germline V gene, CDR1 is SNHLY and CDR2 is FYNNEI. This CDR3 spans 12 amino acids. Between the trimmed V and J ends, which lost 6 bases and 0 bases, there was a span of 6 bases. CDR3 sequence: CASSSISYEQYF. The CDR3 nucleotides read TGTGCCAGCAGCTCAATCTCCTACGAGCAGTACTTC.

The chain recombines TRBV4-2 with TRBJ2-5; 13 bases are shared with TRBD2. Trimming removed 4 bases from V and 4 bases from J; junction bases left unmatched: 9. This CDR3 contains 17 residues. In germline, CDR1 is LGHNA, CDR2 YNFKEQ. In DNA form, the CDR3 reads TGTGCCAGCAGCCTCCCACCCGGGACTAGCGGGGCAGAGACCCAGTACTTC. The encoded protein is CASSLPPGTSGAETQYF.

This clone has only a few counts. This chain joins TRBV5-1 and TRBJ2-3; 10 nucleotides align to TRBD1. Germline V gene data show CDR1 as SGHRS and CDR2 as YFSETQ. The CDR3 is made up of 15 amino acids. The trim removed 4 bases at V and 4 bases at J, leaving 6 bases unmatched. The DNA of the CDR3 is TGCGCCAGCAGCCACCGGGACAGGGGTCCAGATACGCAGTATTTT. Translation gives CASSHRDRGPDTQYF.

The chain is built from TRBV4-1 and TRBJ2-2; D not resolved. The CDR3 is 12 residues long. V was cut by 3 bases and J by 6 bases, with 5 bases left in between. CDR1 is MGHRA, CDR2 YSYEKL, per germline. The CDR3 DNA sequence: TGCGCCAGCAGCCATGCCTCCGGGGAGCTGTTTTTT. As protein: CASSHASGELFF.

This clone showed up just a few times. The chain carries TRBV5-1 and TRBJ2-1; D not certain. The CDR3 sequence is 14 residues long. Looked up from germline, CDR1 is SGHRS and CDR2 is YFSETQ. V was pared by 1 base and J by 5 bases, with 10 bases between. The CDR3, as DNA: TGCGCCAGCAGCTTGACAGCAGCCCACAATGAGCAGTTCTTC. Protein sequence: CASSLTAAHNEQFF. Using reference TRBV5-1 and TRBJ2-1 for the parts outside the CDR3, the full variable domain is KAGVTQTPRYLIKTRGQQVTLSCSPISGHRSVSWYQQTPGQGLQFLFEYFSETQRNKGNFPGRFSGRQFSNSRSEMNVSTLELGDSALYLCASSLTAAHNEQFFGPGTRLTVL.

The gene calls are TRBV27 and TRBJ2-6; no definite D call. The CDR3 covers 16 residues. Looked up from germline, CDR1 is MNHEY and CDR2 is SMNVEV (reference sequence). V gave up 5 bases and J gave up 1 base, with 12 bases separating them. The CDR3 loop is CASSGRLKSGANVLTF. The CDR3 DNA follows: TGTGCCAGCAGTGGCAGGCTTAAGTCTGGGGCCAACGTCCTGACTTTC.

The chain combines TRBV5-1 with TRBJ2-3; no clear D gene. This CDR3 comprises 16 residues. V lost 0 bases to trimming and J lost 4 bases, with 15 bases between them. Germline V gives CDR1 SGHRS, CDR2 YFSETQ. As DNA, the CDR3 is TGCGCCAGCAGCTTGGCCAAGACATCCTTCCCAGATACGCAGTATTTT. This gives the protein CASSLAKTSFPDTQYF. Filled out from reference TRBV5-1 and TRBJ2-3, the complete variable domain reads KAGVTQTPRYLIKTRGQQVTLSCSPISGHRSVSWYQQTPGQGLQFLFEYFSETQRNKGNFPGRFSGRQFSNSRSEMNVSTLELGDSALYLCASSLAKTSFPDTQYFGPGTRLTVL.

Details on this clone: Other nucleotide sequences from this sample produce the same CDR3. The chain has TRBV10-1 and TRBJ2-7; D gene unclear. The germline gives CDR1 WNHNN, CDR2 SYGVQD (reference sequence). This CDR3 spans 13 amino acids. The V gene lost 3 bases and the J gene lost 0 bases, with 6 bases spanning the gap. The CDR3 loop is CASSDRGSYEQYF. CDR3 DNA: TGCGCCAGCAGTGACCGTGGCTCCTACGAGCAGTACTTC.

This rearrangement joins TRBV5-1 to TRBJ1-4; tentatively, D is TRBD1 (6 bases). The CDR3 runs to 15 residues. V lost 6 bases and J 5 bases, leaving 17 bases between the germline ends. In germline, CDR1 is SGHRS, CDR2 YFSETQ. CDR3 nucleotides: TGCGCCAGCACCGCTTCGGGGGCACAGAATGAAAAACTGTTTTTT. Translation gives CASTASGAQNEKLFF.

The chain couples TRBV29-1 to TRBJ2-7; 11 nucleotides agree with TRBD2. Per the germline V gene, CDR1 is SQVTM and CDR2 is ANQGSEA. The ends lost 4 bases at V and 3 bases at J; junction bases unmatched: 11. The CDR3 consists of 16 residues. The CDR3 DNA follows: TGCAGCGTTGTGGGACTAGCGGACTACCCCTTCTACGAGCAGTACTTC. Amino acid sequence: CSVVGLADYPFYEQYF.

The chain uses TRBV28 and TRBJ2-3, with TRBD2 identical over 8 bases. CDR1 and CDR2 (germline): MDHEN, SYDVKM. The CDR3 loop spans 15 amino acids. The trim removed 7 bases at V and 4 bases at J, leaving 10 bases unmatched. CDR3 protein: CASTMGLAGPDTQYF. The CDR3, as DNA: TGTGCCAGCACCATGGGGCTAGCGGGTCCAGATACGCAGTATTTT.

The genes are TRBV9 and TRBJ2-1; D remains ambiguous. CDR3 size: 12 residues. The germline V gene has CDR1 SGDLS and CDR2 YYNGEE. The V gene lost 4 bases and the J gene lost 7 bases, with 9 bases spanning the gap. The CDR3 spells CASSSRRNEQFF. CDR3 coding DNA: TGTGCCAGCAGCTCGAGAAGAAATGAGCAGTTCTTC.

This sequence joins TRBV6-1 and TRBJ1-5; 7 bases match TRBD1. Germline lookup yields CDR1 MNHNS and CDR2 SASEGT. J lost 3 bases, V lost 5 bases, and 4 bases had no gene match. The CDR3 is 14 amino acids. The CDR3 DNA follows: TGTGCCAGCAGTAGGGGACAGCTCAATCAGCCCCAGCATTTT. Amino acids: CASSRGQLNQPQHF.

The chain recombines TRBV10-3 with TRBJ1-2, with 7 bases fitting TRBD1. Germline-derived CDR1 and CDR2 are ENHRY and SYGVKD. This CDR3 comprises 14 residues. Trimming cost V 6 bases and J 3 bases; bases outside gene matches: 7. This CDR3 is CAIRDPGTDYGYTF. The CDR3 bases are TGTGCCATCAGGGACCCCGGGACAGACTATGGCTACACCTTC.

The genes are TRBV6-6 and TRBJ2-1; D uncertain. From germline, CDR1 is MNHNY and CDR2 SVGAGI (reference sequence). Trimming took off 6 bases at V and 5 bases at J, with 11 bases between the two ends. The CDR3 consists of 13 residues. CDR3 nucleotide sequence: TGTGCCAGCAGCCTCGCACTCCACAATGAGCAGTTCTTC. Amino acid sequence: CASSLALHNEQFF.

The V call is TRBV4-1, the J call TRBJ2-4, with a weak D call TRBD2 (5 bases). Germline lookup yields CDR1 MGHRA and CDR2 YSYEKL. This CDR3 contains 17 residues. Trimming left V 1 base short and J 3 bases short, with 16 bases between. CDR3 bases: TGCGCCAGCAGCCAAGGAGTTAGAGGGCTAGGCAAAAACATTCAGTACTTC. Protein sequence: CASSQGVRGLGKNIQYF.

J is TRBJ1-4 and V is TRBV7-9; D unclear. CDR1 and CDR2 from the germline V gene are SEHNR and FQNEAQ (reference sequence). The CDR3 is 13 amino acids. Trimming shortened V by 4 bases and J by 8 bases, and 11 bases separated the two germline ends. The CDR3 region is CASSYSLREKLFF. CDR3 DNA: TGTGCCAGCAGCTACTCCTTACGGGAAAAACTGTTTTTT.

The chain joins TRBV5-1 to TRBJ2-3, with D uncertain. Germline assignment: CDR1 SGHRS and CDR2 YFSETQ. The CDR3 consists of 14 residues. V was clipped by 0 bases and J by 2 bases, with 7 bases between them. CDR3 DNA: TGCGCCAGCAGCTTGGAACGGAACACAGATACGCAGTATTTT. Translated: CASSLERNTDTQYF.

This sequence joins TRBV4-2 and TRBJ2-3; weak D call: TRBD2 (6 bases). This CDR3 is built from 13 residues. Per germline, CDR1 LGHNA and CDR2 YNFKEQ. The germline V and J ends were trimmed by 5 bases and 3 bases, with 9 bases remaining between them. The chain's CDR3 is CASSFRGTDTQYF. CDR3 bases: TGTGCCAGCAGCTTTCGGGGGACAGATACGCAGTATTTT.

The genes are TRBV12-5 and TRBJ2-3, with D unresolved. The CDR3 length is 10 residues. Trimming removed 5 bases at V and 5 bases at J, with 2 bases between. Germline V gene sequence: CDR1 LGHNT, CDR2 FRNRAP. The CDR3 region is CASGRDTQYF. The CDR3 DNA is TGTGCTAGTGGTCGAGATACGCAGTATTTT.